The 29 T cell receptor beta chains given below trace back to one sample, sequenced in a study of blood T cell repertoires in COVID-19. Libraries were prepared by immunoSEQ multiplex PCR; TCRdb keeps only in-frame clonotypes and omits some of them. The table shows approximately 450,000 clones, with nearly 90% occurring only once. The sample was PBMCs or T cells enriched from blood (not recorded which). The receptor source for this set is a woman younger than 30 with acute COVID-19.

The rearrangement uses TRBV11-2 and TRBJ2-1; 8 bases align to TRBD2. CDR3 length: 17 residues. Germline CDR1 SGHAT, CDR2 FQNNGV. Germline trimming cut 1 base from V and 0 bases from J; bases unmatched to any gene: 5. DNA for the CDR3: TGTGCCAGCAGCTTAGTTTCCGGGGGGGGCTCCTACAATGAGCAGTTCTTC. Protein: CASSLVSGGGSYNEQFF.

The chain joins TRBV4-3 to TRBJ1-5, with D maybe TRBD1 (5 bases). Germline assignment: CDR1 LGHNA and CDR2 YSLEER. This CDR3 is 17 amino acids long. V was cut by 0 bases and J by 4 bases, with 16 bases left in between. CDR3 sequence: CASSQDTGQGRNQPQHF. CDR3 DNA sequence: TGCGCCAGCAGCCAAGATACCGGGCAGGGTCGAAATCAGCCCCAGCATTTT.

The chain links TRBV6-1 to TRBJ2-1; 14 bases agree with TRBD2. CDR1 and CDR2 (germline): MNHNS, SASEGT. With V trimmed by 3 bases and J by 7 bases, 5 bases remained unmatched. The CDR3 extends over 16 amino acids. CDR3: CASSETSGRAWNEQFF. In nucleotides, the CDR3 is TGTGCCAGCAGTGAGACTAGCGGGAGGGCCTGGAATGAGCAGTTCTTC.

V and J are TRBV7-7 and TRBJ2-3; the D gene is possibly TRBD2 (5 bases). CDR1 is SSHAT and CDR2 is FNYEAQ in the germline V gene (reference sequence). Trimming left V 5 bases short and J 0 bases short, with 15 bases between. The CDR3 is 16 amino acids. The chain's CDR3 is CASSPREVTSTDTQYF. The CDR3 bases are TGTGCCAGCAGCCCACGGGAAGTTACTAGCACAGATACGCAGTATTTT.

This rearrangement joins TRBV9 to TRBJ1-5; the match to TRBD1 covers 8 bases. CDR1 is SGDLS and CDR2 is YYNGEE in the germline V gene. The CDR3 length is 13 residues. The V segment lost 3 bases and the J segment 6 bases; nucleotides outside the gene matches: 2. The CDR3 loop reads CASSGTGTQPQHF. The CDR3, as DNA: TGTGCCAGCAGCGGGACAGGGACTCAGCCCCAGCATTTT.

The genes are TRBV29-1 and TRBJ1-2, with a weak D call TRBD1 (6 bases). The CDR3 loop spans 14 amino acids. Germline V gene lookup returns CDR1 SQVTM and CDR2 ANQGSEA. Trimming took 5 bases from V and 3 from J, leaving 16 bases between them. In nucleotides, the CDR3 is TGCAGCGTTAAGGAGCGGGGGGCTGACTATGGCTACACCTTC. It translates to CSVKERGADYGYTF.

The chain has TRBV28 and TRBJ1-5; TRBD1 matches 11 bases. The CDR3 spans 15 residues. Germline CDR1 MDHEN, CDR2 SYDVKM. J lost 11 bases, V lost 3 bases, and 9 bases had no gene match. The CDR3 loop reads CASSLDRGLKRAQHF. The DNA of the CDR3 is TGTGCCAGCAGTTTGGACAGGGGGCTTAAAAGGGCCCAGCATTTT.

Here the CDR3 DNA reads TGTGCCAGCAGCTTAGGTAGCAGGGCGAACTATGGCTACACCTTC. The encoded protein is CASSLGSRANYGYTF. The chain carries TRBV7-2 and TRBJ1-2, with a tentative D call TRBD1 (5 bases). Deletions cut 1 base from V and 2 bases from J, with 11 bases between. CDR1 and CDR2 from the germline V gene are SGHTA and FQGNSA. The CDR3 sequence is 15 residues long.

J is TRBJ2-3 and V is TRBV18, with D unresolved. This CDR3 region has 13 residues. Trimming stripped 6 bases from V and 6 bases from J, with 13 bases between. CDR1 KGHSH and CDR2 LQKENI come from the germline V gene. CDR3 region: CASSADLTDTQYF. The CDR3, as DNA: TGTGCCAGCTCGGCCGACCTGACTGATACGCAGTATTTT.

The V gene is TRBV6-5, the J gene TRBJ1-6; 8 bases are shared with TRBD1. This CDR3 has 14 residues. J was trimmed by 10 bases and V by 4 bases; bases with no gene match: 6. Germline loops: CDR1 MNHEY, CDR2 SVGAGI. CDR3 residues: CASSSDRANSPLHF. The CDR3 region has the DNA TGTGCCAGCAGTTCGGACAGGGCCAACTCACCCCTCCACTTT.

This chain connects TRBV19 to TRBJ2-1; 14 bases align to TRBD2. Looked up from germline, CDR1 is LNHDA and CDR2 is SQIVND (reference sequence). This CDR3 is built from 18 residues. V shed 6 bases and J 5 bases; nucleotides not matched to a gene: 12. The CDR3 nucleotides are TGTGCCAGTAGAAGGGGGACTAGCGGGAGAAAGGGACACAATGAGCAGTTCTTC. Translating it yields CASRRGTSGRKGHNEQFF.

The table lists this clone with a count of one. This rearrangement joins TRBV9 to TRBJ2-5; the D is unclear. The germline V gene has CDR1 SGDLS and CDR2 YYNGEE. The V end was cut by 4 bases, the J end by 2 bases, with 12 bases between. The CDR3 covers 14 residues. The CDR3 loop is CASSPSVQQETQYF. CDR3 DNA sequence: TGTGCCAGCAGCCCTAGTGTTCAACAAGAGACCCAGTACTTC.

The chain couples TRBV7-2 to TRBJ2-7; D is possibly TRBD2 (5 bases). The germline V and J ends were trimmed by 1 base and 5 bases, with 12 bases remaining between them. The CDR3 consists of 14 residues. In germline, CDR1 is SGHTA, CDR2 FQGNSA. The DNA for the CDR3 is TGTGCCAGCAGCTTAGGACGGACGCGGGACGAGCAGTACTTC. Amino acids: CASSLGRTRDEQYF.

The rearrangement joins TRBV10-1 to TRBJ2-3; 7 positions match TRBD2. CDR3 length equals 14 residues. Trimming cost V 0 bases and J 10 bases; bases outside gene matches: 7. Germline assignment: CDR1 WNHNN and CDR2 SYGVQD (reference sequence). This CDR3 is CASSESDSGGPQYF. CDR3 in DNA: TGCGCCAGCAGTGAGTCTGACTCGGGGGGACCGCAGTATTTT.

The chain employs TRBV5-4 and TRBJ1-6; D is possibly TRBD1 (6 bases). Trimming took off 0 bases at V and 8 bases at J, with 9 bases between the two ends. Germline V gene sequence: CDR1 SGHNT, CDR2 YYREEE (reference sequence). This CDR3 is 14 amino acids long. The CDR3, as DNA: TGTGCCAGCAGCTTGGGCAGGGGTGATTCACCCCTCCACTTT. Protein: CASSLGRGDSPLHF.

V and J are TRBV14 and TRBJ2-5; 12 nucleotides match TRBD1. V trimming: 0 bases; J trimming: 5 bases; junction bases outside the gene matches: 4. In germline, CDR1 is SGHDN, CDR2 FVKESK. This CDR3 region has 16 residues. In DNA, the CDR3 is TGTGCCAGCAGCCAAGATGGGACAGGGGGCCGGGAGACCCAGTACTTC. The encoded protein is CASSQDGTGGRETQYF.

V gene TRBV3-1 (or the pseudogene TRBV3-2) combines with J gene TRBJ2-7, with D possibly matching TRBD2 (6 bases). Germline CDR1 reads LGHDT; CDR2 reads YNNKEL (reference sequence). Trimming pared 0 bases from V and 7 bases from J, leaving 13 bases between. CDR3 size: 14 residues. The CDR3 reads CASSQDSTSREQYF. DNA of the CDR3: TGTGCCAGCAGCCAAGATTCGACTAGTCGGGAGCAGTACTTC.

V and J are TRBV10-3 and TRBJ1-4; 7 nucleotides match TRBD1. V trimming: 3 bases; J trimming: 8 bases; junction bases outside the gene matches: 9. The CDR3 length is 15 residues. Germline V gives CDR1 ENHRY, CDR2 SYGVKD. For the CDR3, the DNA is TGTGCCATCAGTGAATCGACAGGGAAAGGGGAAAAACTGTTTTTT. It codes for CAISESTGKGEKLFF.

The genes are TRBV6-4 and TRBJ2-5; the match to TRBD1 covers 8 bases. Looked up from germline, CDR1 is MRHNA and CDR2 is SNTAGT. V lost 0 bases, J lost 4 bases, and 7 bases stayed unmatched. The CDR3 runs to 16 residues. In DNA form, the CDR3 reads TGTGCCAGCAGTGACTCCAGGGGGCTGAGGCGAGAGACCCAGTACTTC. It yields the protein CASSDSRGLRRETQYF.

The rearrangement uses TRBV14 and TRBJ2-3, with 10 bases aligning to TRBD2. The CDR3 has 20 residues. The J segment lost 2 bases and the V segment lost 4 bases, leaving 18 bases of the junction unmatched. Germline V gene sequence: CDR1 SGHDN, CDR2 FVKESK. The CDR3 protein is CASSRIGPLSSGGYTDTQYF. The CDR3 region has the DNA TGTGCCAGCAGCCGAATAGGACCCCTCTCTAGCGGGGGTTACACAGATACGCAGTATTTT.

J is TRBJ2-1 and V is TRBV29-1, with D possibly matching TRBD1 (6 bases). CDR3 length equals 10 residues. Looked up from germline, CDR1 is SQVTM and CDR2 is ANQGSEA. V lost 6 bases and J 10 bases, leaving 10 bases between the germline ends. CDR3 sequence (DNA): TGCAGCGTGGCCGGGACAGAGCAGTTCTTC. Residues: CSVAGTEQFF.

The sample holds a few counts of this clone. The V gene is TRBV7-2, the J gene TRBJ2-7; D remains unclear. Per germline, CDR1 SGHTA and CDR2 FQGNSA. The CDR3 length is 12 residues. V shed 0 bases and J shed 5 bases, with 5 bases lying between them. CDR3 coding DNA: TGTGCCAGCAGCTTAGCAAGCAACGAGCAGTACTTC. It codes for CASSLASNEQYF.

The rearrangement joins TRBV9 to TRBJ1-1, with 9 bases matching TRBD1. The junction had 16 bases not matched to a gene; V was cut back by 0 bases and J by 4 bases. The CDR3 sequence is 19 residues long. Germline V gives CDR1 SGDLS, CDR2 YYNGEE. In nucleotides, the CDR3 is TGTGCCAGCAGCGTAGCCTATAACAGGGGGCGCTTATATGGCACTGAAGCTTTCTTT. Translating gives CASSVAYNRGRLYGTEAFF.

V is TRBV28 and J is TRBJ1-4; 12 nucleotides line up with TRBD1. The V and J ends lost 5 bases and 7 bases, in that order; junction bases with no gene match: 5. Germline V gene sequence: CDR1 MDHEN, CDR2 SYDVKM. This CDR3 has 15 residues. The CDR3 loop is CASSKGTGGFEKLFF. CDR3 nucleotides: TGTGCCAGCAGTAAAGGGACAGGGGGCTTTGAAAAACTGTTTTTT. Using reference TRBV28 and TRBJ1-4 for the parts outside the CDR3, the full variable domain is DVKVTQSSRYLVKRTGEKVFLECVQDMDHENMFWYRQDPGLGLRLIYFSYDVKMKEKGDIPEGYSVSREKKERFSLILESASTNQTSMYLCASSKGTGGFEKLFFGSGTQLSVL.

The CDR3, as DNA: TGCGCCAGCAGCCAAGACTGGCGAAGGGGTGAGCAGTTCTTC. This codes for CASSQDWRRGEQFF. This chain joins TRBV4-3 and TRBJ2-1; D might be TRBD1 (5 bases). V was pared by 0 bases and J by 9 bases, with 12 bases between. Germline-derived CDR1 and CDR2 are LGHNA and YSLEER. This CDR3 has 14 residues.

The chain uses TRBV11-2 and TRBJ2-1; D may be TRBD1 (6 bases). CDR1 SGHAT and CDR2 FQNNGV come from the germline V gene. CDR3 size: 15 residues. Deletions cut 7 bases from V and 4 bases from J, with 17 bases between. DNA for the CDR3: TGTGCCAGCAAGACCTTCAGGGGTCAGTACAATGAGCAGTTCTTC. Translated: CASKTFRGQYNEQFF. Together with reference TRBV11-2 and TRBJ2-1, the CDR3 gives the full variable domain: EAGVAQSPRYKIIEKRQSVAFWCNPISGHATLYWYQQILGQGPKLLIQFQNNGVVDDSQLPKDRFSAERLKGVDSTLKIQPAKLEDSAVYLCASKTFRGQYNEQFFGPGTRLTVL.

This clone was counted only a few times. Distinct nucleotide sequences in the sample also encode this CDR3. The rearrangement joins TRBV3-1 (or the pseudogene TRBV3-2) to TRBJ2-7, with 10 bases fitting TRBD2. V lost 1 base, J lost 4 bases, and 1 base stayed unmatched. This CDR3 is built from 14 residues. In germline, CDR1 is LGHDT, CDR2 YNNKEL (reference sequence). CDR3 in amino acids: CASSQGTSGYEQYF. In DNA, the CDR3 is TGTGCCAGCAGCCAAGGGACTAGCGGTTACGAGCAGTACTTC.

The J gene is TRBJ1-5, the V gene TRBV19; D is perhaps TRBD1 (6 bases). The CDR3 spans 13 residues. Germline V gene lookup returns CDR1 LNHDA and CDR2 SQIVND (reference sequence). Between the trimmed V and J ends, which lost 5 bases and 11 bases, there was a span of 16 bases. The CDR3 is CASSDNREEAQHF. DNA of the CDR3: TGTGCCAGTAGTGATAACAGGGAAGAAGCCCAGCATTTT.

CDR3 DNA sequence: TGTGCCAGCAGCAAGGACAGGGGGCGAGGAAACACCATATATTTT. Encoded protein: CASSKDRGRGNTIYF. The V call is TRBV7-9, the J call TRBJ1-3, with 11 nucleotides matching TRBD1. The CDR3 spans 15 residues. Germline V gene lookup returns CDR1 SEHNR and CDR2 FQNEAQ (reference sequence). The junction had 4 bases not matched to a gene; V was cut back by 5 bases and J by 4 bases.